This TCR beta chain comes out of a study of graft-versus-host responses after intestinal transplantation. For the study at large: Transplants given to recipients were multivisceral, liver-intestinal, or isolated intestinal. Study-wide points: Researchers found peak circulating GvH clone levels linked to early post-transplant HvG declines.

Concerning this clone: Its antigen remains unidentified.

Only in-frame clones appear in the TCRdb table, and some are missing; sequencing was by immunoSEQ multiplex PCR. The sample records around 100,000 clones, about nine tenths being singletons. The CDR3 is 11 residues long. In germline, CDR1 is DFQATT, CDR2 SNEGSKA (reference sequence). Trimming removed 4 bases from V and 3 bases from J, with 6 bases in between. The starting material was unstimulated CD4+ T cells sorted from spleen or lymph node cells, obtained before transplant. The chain recombines TRBV20-1 with TRBJ1-2; D is ambiguous. This sequence was found in a human donor who was the organ donor for an intestinal transplant. The chain's CDR3 is CSAITDYGYTF. The CDR3 nucleotides read TGCAGTGCTATCACTGACTATGGCTACACCTTC.